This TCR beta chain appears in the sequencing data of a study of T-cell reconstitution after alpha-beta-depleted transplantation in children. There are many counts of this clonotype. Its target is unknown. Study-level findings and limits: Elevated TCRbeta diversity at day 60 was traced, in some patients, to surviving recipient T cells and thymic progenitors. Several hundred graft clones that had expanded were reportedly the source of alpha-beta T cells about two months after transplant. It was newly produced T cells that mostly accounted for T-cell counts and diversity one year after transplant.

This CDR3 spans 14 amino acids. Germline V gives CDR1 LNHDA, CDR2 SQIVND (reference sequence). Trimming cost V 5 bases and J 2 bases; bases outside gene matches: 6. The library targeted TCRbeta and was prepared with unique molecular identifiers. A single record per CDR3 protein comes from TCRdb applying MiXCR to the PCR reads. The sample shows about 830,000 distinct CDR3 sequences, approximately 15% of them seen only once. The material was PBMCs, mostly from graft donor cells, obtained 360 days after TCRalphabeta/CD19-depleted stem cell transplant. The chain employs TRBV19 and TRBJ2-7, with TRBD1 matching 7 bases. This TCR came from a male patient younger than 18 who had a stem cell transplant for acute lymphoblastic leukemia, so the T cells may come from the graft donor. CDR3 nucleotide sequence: TGTGCCAGTAGTTCCCCGGGACAGACCTACGAGCAGTACTTC. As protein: CASSSPGQTYEQYF.